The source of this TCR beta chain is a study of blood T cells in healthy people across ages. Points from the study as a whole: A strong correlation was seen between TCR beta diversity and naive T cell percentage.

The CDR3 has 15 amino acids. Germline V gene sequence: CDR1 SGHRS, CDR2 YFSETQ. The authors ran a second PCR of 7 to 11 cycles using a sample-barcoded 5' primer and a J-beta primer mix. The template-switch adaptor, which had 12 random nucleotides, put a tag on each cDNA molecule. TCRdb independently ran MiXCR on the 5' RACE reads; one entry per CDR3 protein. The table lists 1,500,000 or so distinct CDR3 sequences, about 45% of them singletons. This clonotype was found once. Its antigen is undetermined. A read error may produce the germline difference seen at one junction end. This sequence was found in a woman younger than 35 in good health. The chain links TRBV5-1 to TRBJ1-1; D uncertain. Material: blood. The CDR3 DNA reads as TGCGCCAGCAGCTTGGCTACACAGAGGAACACTGAAACTTTCTTT. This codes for CASSLATQRNTETFF.